These 25 T cell receptor beta chains came from one sample sequenced in a study of blood T cell repertoires in COVID-19. Method: immunoSEQ multiplex PCR; TCRdb's copy keeps in-frame clones and lacks some. The sample lists some 200,000 clones, 65% to 90% occurring once. Sequenced: peripheral blood. The origin of the receptors is a woman in her 70s with COVID-19, enrolled during active disease.

The gene calls are TRBV12-3 or TRBV12-4 and TRBJ2-7; 7 bases agree with TRBD2. The junction had 5 bases not matched to a gene; V was cut back by 0 bases and J by 9 bases. CDR3 length: 13 amino acids. CDR3 bases: TGTGCCAGCAGTTTAGCGGGAGGGCAAGGGCAGTACTTC. It specifies CASSLAGGQGQYF.

V and J are TRBV5-1 and TRBJ2-1; 11 bases align to TRBD2. The germline gives CDR1 SGHRS, CDR2 YFSETQ. Germline trimming cut 0 bases from V and 1 base from J; bases unmatched to any gene: 9. The CDR3 covers 19 residues. In DNA form, the CDR3 reads TGCGCCAGCAGCTTGGCCGTAGCGGGAGGGCCGAAATCCTACAATGAGCAGTTCTTC. Encoded protein: CASSLAVAGGPKSYNEQFF. The complete variable domain, with remaining parts taken from reference TRBV5-1 and TRBJ2-1, reads KAGVTQTPRYLIKTRGQQVTLSCSPISGHRSVSWYQQTPGQGLQFLFEYFSETQRNKGNFPGRFSGRQFSNSRSEMNVSTLELGDSALYLCASSLAVAGGPKSYNEQFFGPGTRLTVL.

J is TRBJ2-2 and V is TRBV18, with D perhaps matching TRBD1 (5 bases). Germline lookup yields CDR1 KGHSH and CDR2 LQKENI. This CDR3 has 15 residues. Trimming left V 3 bases short and J 5 bases short, with 13 bases between. The CDR3 sequence is CASSPVNQGTGELFF. CDR3 sequence (DNA): TGTGCCAGCTCACCCGTTAACCAGGGAACCGGGGAGCTGTTTTTT.

The rearrangement joins TRBV24-1 to TRBJ2-1; 9 bases agree with TRBD1. This CDR3 comprises 17 residues. The V gene end was trimmed by 3 bases and the J gene end by 4 bases; junction bases not matched to a gene: 9. Germline-derived CDR1 and CDR2 are KGHDR and SFDVKD. CDR3 protein: CATSDPSDRGGYNEQFF. CDR3 in DNA: TGTGCCACCAGTGATCCCTCCGACAGGGGGGGGTACAATGAGCAGTTCTTC.

The gene calls are TRBV19 and TRBJ2-2, with TRBD2 matching 9 bases. This CDR3 spans 18 amino acids. Germline V gene data show CDR1 as LNHDA and CDR2 as SQIVND (reference sequence). V shed 2 bases and J 1 base; nucleotides not matched to a gene: 8. The CDR3 coding sequence is TGTGCCAGTAGTATAAGTGGGAGCGGGAGGTGGAACACCGGGGAGCTGTTTTTT. It codes for CASSISGSGRWNTGELFF.

The CDR3 nucleotides read TGTGCTAGTGCCCCCTTTGGGGCAGTTGGAGAAAAACTGTTTTTT. Translation: CASAPFGAVGEKLFF. This chain uses TRBV12-5 with TRBJ1-4, with D possibly being TRBD1 (5 bases). The CDR3 length is 15 residues. V dropped 7 bases and J dropped 8 bases, with 20 bases sitting between them. In germline, CDR1 is LGHNT, CDR2 FRNRAP.

CDR3 region: CASSEMGGDTEAFF. CDR3 bases: TGTGCCAGCAGTGAAATGGGGGGTGACACTGAAGCTTTCTTT. This chain connects TRBV6-1 to TRBJ1-1, with D perhaps TRBD1 (5 bases). The CDR3 has 14 amino acids. Germline-derived CDR1 and CDR2 are MNHNS and SASEGT. Trimming cost V 2 bases and J 3 bases, with 10 bases left between them.

The gene calls are TRBV19 and TRBJ1-1, with D hard to call. Germline V gene sequence: CDR1 LNHDA, CDR2 SQIVND (reference sequence). The CDR3 is 14 amino acids. Trimming pared 3 bases from V and 1 base from J, leaving 9 bases between. CDR3 sequence (DNA): TGTGCCAGTAGTATGAGAGTAAGGAACACTGAAGCTTTCTTT. Protein: CASSMRVRNTEAFF.

This chain connects TRBV10-3 to TRBJ1-2, with a weak D call TRBD1 (6 bases). V lost 7 bases and J lost 0, with 18 bases in between. The CDR3 is made up of 16 amino acids. Per the germline V gene, CDR1 is ENHRY and CDR2 is SYGVKD. The CDR3 here is CAITKGEGEANYGYTF. CDR3 sequence (DNA): TGTGCCATCACCAAAGGGGAGGGGGAAGCTAACTATGGCTACACCTTC.

V usage is TRBV11-3 and J usage is TRBJ2-7, with TRBD1 matching over 9 bases. Germline V gene sequence: CDR1 SGHNT, CDR2 YENEEA. The CDR3 totals 15 residues. The ends lost 2 bases at V and 2 bases at J; junction bases unmatched: 4. CDR3 coding DNA: TGTGCCAGCAGCTTATTAGGACAGGGGACCTACGAGCAGTACTTC. Amino acid sequence: CASSLLGQGTYEQYF.

The chain carries TRBV6-5 and TRBJ1-2, with D hard to call. Trimming left V 0 bases short and J 0 bases short, with 8 bases between. Germline loops: CDR1 MNHEY, CDR2 SVGAGI. This CDR3 spans 15 amino acids. The CDR3 bases are TGTGCCAGCAGTTACTCGGGCCGCTCTAACTATGGCTACACCTTC. Translating it yields CASSYSGRSNYGYTF.

This rearrangement joins TRBV6-2 or TRBV6-3 to TRBJ2-7, with unresolved D. The V end lost 6 bases, the J end lost 0 bases, and 6 bases lay between the germline ends. The germline gives CDR1 MNHEY, CDR2 SVGEGT. CDR3 length: 12 amino acids. The CDR3 DNA is TGTGCCAGCAGCGACTTCTCCTACGAGCAGTACTTC. As protein: CASSDFSYEQYF.

This clone showed up just once. V and J are TRBV11-3 and TRBJ1-1; 7 bases agree with TRBD1. The CDR3 contains 15 residues. The V and J ends lost 1 base and 4 bases, in that order; junction bases with no gene match: 6. Germline assignment: CDR1 SGHNT and CDR2 YENEEA. As DNA, the CDR3 is TGTGCCAGCAGCTTAGGATCTAGGGGGCTCACTGAAGCTTTCTTT. Its protein is CASSLGSRGLTEAFF.

This clone was found once. The rearrangement links TRBV5-4 to TRBJ1-3; 11 bases map to TRBD1. V was clipped by 2 bases and J by 0 bases; unmatched bases: 1. The CDR3 spans 16 residues. CDR1 SGHNT and CDR2 YYREEE come from the germline V gene (reference sequence). The CDR3 spells CASSLGTGGSGNTIYF. DNA for the CDR3: TGTGCCAGCAGCTTAGGGACAGGGGGCTCTGGAAACACCATATATTTT.

The V and J genes are TRBV6-2 or TRBV6-3 and TRBJ2-1, with 9 bases lining up with TRBD2. This CDR3 is 17 amino acids long. V trimming: 6 bases; J trimming: 4 bases; junction bases outside the gene matches: 13. Germline V gene data show CDR1 as MNHEY and CDR2 as SVGEGT. CDR3 in DNA: TGTGCCAGCAGCCGCCAAGCAGCGGGGGGAGATTACAATGAGCAGTTCTTC. Translating it yields CASSRQAAGGDYNEQFF.

This chain links TRBV7-2 with TRBJ1-2; D is ambiguous. The germline V gene encodes CDR1 SGHTA and CDR2 FQGNSA. This CDR3 is 15 amino acids long. The V end lost 5 bases, the J end lost 8 bases, and 21 bases lay between the germline ends. The CDR3 is CASSLTFLGRTGYTF. CDR3 DNA sequence: TGTGCCAGCAGCCTCACGTTCTTGGGGAGGACGGGCTACACCTTC.

The chain employs TRBV19 and TRBJ1-3; D call uncertain. Germline CDR1 LNHDA, CDR2 SQIVND (reference sequence). The CDR3 is made up of 16 amino acids. The germline V and J ends were trimmed by 1 base and 0 bases, with 10 bases remaining between them. The CDR3 loop reads CASSIGASFSGNTIYF. CDR3 nucleotides: TGTGCCAGTAGTATAGGTGCGTCTTTCTCTGGAAACACCATATATTTT.

The chain uses TRBV29-1 and TRBJ2-1; D not certain. This CDR3 has 11 residues. V gave up 7 bases and J gave up 7 bases, with 11 bases separating them. Germline V gives CDR1 SQVTM, CDR2 ANQGSEA. The chain's CDR3 is CSGVGLNEQFF. CDR3 nucleotides: TGCAGCGGCGTGGGCTTGAATGAGCAGTTCTTC.

The genes are TRBV6-5 and TRBJ1-2, with a tentative D call TRBD1 (5 bases). Germline V lookup: CDR1 MNHEY, CDR2 SVGAGI. This CDR3 is built from 13 residues. V lost 0 bases to trimming and J lost 10 bases, with 12 bases between them. The CDR3 loop is CASSYSSRVDYTF. CDR3 DNA: TGTGCCAGCAGTTACTCGAGCAGGGTAGACTACACCTTC.

This chain connects TRBV12-5 to TRBJ2-3; the D is unclear. V was clipped by 6 bases and J by 0 bases, with 4 bases between them. The CDR3 loop spans 12 amino acids. Germline V CDR1 and CDR2: LGHNT, FRNRAP. CDR3 DNA: TGTGCTAGTGGCCCAAGCACAGATACGCAGTATTTT. It translates to CASGPSTDTQYF.

This chain connects TRBV7-2 to TRBJ2-2, with TRBD2 matching 9 bases. V shed 1 base, J shed 7 bases, and the junction held 7 bases outside the gene matches. Germline CDR1 SGHTA, CDR2 FQGNSA. The CDR3 has 16 amino acids. CDR3 protein: CASSLEAGGRGGELFF. In DNA, the CDR3 is TGTGCCAGCAGCTTAGAAGCGGGGGGCCGGGGCGGGGAGCTGTTTTTT.

This chain connects TRBV5-1 to TRBJ1-1; D uncertain. V lost 5 bases, J lost 1 base, and 15 bases lay in between. Germline V lookup: CDR1 SGHRS, CDR2 YFSETQ. This CDR3 is built from 15 residues. CDR3 sequence reads: CASSTQAIKNTEAFF. DNA of the CDR3: TGCGCCAGCAGTACACAAGCGATAAAGAACACTGAAGCTTTCTTT.

This sequence joins TRBV18 and TRBJ1-5, with a possible D match to TRBD1 (6 bases). V was trimmed by 3 bases and J by 5 bases, leaving 32 bases between them. The CDR3 consists of 21 residues. The germline CDR1 and CDR2 sequences are KGHSH and LQKENI. The CDR3: CASSPSTGQINVGEIHQPQHF. CDR3 coding DNA: TGTGCCAGCTCACCTTCGACCGGACAGATCAATGTAGGGGAGATACATCAGCCCCAGCATTTT.

This clone has a single count. As DNA, the CDR3 is TGTGCCACCAGTGATCGCGCGACAGGCCGGCCGCACTACAATGAGCAGTTCTTC. It yields the protein CATSDRATGRPHYNEQFF. The chain carries TRBV24-1 and TRBJ2-1; weak D call: TRBD1 (6 bases). The length of the CDR3 is 18 residues. With 3 bases removed from V and 3 bases from J, the gap between germline ends came to 20 bases. Germline V gene lookup returns CDR1 KGHDR and CDR2 SFDVKD.

V gene TRBV7-6 combines with J gene TRBJ1-1, with 12 bases matching TRBD1. The CDR3 contains 17 residues. Germline V gene sequence: CDR1 SGHVS, CDR2 FNYEAQ. After removal of 4 bases from V and 1 base from J, the junction contained 7 bases not matched to a gene. The chain's CDR3 is CASSSGTGGFGNTEAFF. CDR3 bases: TGTGCCAGCAGCTCCGGGACAGGGGGCTTCGGGAACACTGAAGCTTTCTTT.